This TCR beta chain was documented in a study of blood T cell repertoires in COVID-19. Study background: Whether acute or convalescent, the COVID-19 samples came from the United States, Italy and Spain.

The CDR3 consists of 15 residues. Trimming stripped 0 bases from V and 2 bases from J, with 10 bases between. Germline V CDR1 and CDR2: SGHRS, YFSETQ. Methods used by the authors: Estimated nucleated cell counts came from reference gene primer amplification. Sequencing used immunoSEQ multiplex PCR; TCRdb keeps in-frame clones, though not all of them. V and J calls and clone size are given by that table; D and trimming were obtained from the DNA. The table has some 73,000 clones, over 70% seen once. This clonotype was sampled from a man aged 55-75 years with acute or convalescent COVID-19. Sequencing input: peripheral blood. This chain joins TRBV5-1 and TRBJ2-3, with D unclear. The chain's CDR3 is CASSLVERLTDTQYF. DNA of the CDR3: TGCGCCAGCAGCTTGGTGGAACGACTCACAGATACGCAGTATTTT.